This T cell receptor (beta chain) derives from a study of response to subunit inactivated influenza vaccine. General study findings and limits: Authors suggested each seasonal flu vaccination may recruit only limited numbers of new T cells.

There are a few counts of this clonotype. The antigen is unknown. TCRdb redid the calling of the RT-PCR reads with MiXCR, one entry per CDR3 protein. Of 500,000 to 750,000 distinct CDR3 sequences detected, about 15% appear once; the ten largest clones hold roughly 10%. The V end was cut by 5 bases, the J end by 5 bases, with 10 bases between. Germline V gene sequence: CDR1 SEHNR, CDR2 FQNEAQ (reference sequence). The CDR3 is 13 amino acids. Sequences were derived from PBMCs from blood, sampled 11 to 12 days after vaccination. The chain recombines TRBV7-9 with TRBJ2-1, with unresolved D. This clonotype was sampled from a man over 45 who received an inactivated influenza vaccine. CDR3 protein: CASSGPSHNEQFF. The CDR3, as DNA: TGTGCCAGCAGCGGACCGTCACACAATGAGCAGTTCTTC.